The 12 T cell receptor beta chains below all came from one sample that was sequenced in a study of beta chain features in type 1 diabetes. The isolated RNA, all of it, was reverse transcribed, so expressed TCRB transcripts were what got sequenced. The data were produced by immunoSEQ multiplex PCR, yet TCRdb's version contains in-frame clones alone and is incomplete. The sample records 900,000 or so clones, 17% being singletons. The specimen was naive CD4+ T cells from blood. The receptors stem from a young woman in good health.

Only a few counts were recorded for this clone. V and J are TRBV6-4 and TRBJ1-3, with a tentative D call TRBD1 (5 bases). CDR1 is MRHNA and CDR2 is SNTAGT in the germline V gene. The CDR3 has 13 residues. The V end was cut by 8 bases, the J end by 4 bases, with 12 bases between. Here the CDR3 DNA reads TGTGCCAGCGGCGCGGGGACCGGAAACACCATATATTTT. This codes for CASGAGTGNTIYF.

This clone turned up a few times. CDR3 region: CASSSTGQRYEQYF. The DNA of the CDR3 is TGTGCCAGCAGCTCGACCGGACAGAGGTACGAGCAGTACTTC. The rearrangement joins TRBV7-2 to TRBJ2-7; tentative D call: TRBD1 (6 bases). V was pared by 4 bases and J by 4 bases, with 14 bases between. Germline CDR1 SGHTA, CDR2 FQGNSA. The CDR3 has 14 residues.

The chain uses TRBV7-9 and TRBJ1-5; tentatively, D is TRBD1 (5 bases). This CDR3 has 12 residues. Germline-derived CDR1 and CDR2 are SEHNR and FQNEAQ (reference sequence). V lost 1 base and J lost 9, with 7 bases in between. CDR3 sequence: CASSLVRGPQHF. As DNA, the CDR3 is TGTGCCAGCAGCTTAGTAAGGGGGCCCCAGCATTTT.

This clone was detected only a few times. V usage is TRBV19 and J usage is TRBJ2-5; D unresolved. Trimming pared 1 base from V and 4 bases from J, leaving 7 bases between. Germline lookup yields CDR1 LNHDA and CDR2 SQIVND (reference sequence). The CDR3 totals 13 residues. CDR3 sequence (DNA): TGTGCCAGTAGTATAGCGGCCAGAGAGACCCAGTACTTC. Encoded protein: CASSIAARETQYF.

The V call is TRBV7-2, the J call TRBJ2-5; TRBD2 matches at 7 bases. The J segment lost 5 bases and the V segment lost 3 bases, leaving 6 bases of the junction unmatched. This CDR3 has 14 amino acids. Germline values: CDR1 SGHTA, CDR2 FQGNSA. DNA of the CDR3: TGTGCCAGCAGCTTTTGGGAGGGCCAGGAGACCCAGTACTTC. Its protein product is CASSFWEGQETQYF.

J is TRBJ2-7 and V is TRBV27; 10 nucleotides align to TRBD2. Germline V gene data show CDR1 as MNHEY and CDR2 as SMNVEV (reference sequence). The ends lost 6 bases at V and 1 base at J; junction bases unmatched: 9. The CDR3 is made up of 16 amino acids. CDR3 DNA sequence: TGTGCCAGCAGAGGCATCAGTAGCGGGAGGTCCTACGAGCAGTACTTC. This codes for CASRGISSGRSYEQYF.

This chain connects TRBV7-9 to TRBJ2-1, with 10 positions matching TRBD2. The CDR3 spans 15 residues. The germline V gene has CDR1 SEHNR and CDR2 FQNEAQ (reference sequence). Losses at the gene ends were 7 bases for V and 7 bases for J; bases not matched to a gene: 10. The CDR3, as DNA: TGTGCCAGCAACCTGGGACTAGCGCCGGTGAATGAGCAGTTCTTC. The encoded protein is CASNLGLAPVNEQFF.

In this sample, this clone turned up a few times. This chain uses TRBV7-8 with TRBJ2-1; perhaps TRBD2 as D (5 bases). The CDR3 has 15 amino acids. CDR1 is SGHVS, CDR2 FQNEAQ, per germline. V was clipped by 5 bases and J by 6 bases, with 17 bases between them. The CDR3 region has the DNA TGTGCCAGCAGCCCGAAGAGGGCGAGTTTCAATGAGCAGTTCTTC. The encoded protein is CASSPKRASFNEQFF.

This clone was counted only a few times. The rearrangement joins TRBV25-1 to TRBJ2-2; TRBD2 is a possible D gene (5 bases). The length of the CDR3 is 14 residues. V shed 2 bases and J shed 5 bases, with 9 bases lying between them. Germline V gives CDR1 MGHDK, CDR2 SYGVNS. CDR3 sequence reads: CASSERTGTGELFF. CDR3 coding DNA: TGTGCCAGCAGTGAACGGACGGGGACCGGGGAGCTGTTTTTT.

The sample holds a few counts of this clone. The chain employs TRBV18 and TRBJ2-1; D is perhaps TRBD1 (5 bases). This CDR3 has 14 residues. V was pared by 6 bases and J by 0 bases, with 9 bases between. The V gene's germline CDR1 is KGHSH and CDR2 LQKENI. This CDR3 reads CASSQGPSYNEQFF. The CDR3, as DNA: TGTGCCAGCTCCCAGGGTCCCTCCTACAATGAGCAGTTCTTC.

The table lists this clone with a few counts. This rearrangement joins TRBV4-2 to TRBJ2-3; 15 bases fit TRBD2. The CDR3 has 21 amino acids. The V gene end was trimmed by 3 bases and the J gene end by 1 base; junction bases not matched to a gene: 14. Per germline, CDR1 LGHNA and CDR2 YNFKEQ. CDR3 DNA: TGTGCCAGCAGCCACCTGGGACTAGCGGGAGGCAGTAGATTTGGCACAGATACGCAGTATTTT. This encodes CASSHLGLAGGSRFGTDTQYF.

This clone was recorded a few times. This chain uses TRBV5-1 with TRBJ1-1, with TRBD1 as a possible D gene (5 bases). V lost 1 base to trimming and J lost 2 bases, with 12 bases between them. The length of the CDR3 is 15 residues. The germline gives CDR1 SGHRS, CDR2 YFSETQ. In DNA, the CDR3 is TGCGCCAGCAGCTTGTTGGGGACGGCAAACACTGAAGCTTTCTTT. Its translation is CASSLLGTANTEAFF.